Each of the 19 T cell receptor beta chains below was sequenced from the same sample in a study of blood T cells in healthy people across ages. For the second PCR, which ran for roughly 6 to 12 cycles, a sample-barcoded 5' primer and a J-beta primer mix were used. TCRdb itself ran the 5' RACE reads through MiXCR, one entry per CDR3 protein. The table lists about 1.1 million distinct CDR3 sequences, roughly two fifths of them singletons, with around 14% in the top ten. The sample consisted of blood. All receptors come from a man aged 18 to 29 in good health.

V gene TRBV27 combines with J gene TRBJ2-7, with D possibly TRBD1 on 5 matching bases. Per the germline V gene, CDR1 is MNHEY and CDR2 is SMNVEV (reference sequence). The V end lost 2 bases, the J end lost 1 base, and 12 bases lay between the germline ends. The CDR3 covers 15 residues. The CDR3 loop is CASSLGQGRSYEQYF. The CDR3 nucleotides read TGTGCCAGCAGTTTAGGGCAGGGAAGGTCCTACGAGCAGTACTTC.

This clonotype has more than one count but fewer than ten. CDR3 protein: CAIKGEGFNQPQHF. The DNA for the CDR3 is TGTGCCATCAAGGGAGAAGGTTTCAATCAGCCCCAGCATTTT. The chain couples TRBV10-3 to TRBJ1-5; D is uncertain. This CDR3 comprises 14 residues. Germline lookup yields CDR1 ENHRY and CDR2 SYGVKD. Trimming removed 7 bases at V and 3 bases at J, with 13 bases between.

This clonotype was observed a handful of times. This chain uses TRBV7-2 with TRBJ2-7, with D perhaps matching TRBD1 (5 bases). Germline V lookup: CDR1 SGHTA, CDR2 FQGNSA. V lost 1 base and J 2 bases, leaving 9 bases between the germline ends. The CDR3 runs 14 residues. The CDR3 DNA reads TGTGCCAGCAGCTTAGTGTTGACAGCCTACGAGCAGTACTTC. Translating it yields CASSLVLTAYEQYF.

This clonotype has a count of ten or more. The rearrangement links TRBV4-3 to TRBJ1-2, with TRBD1 identical over 7 bases. J was trimmed by 4 bases and V by 1 base; bases with no gene match: 3. The CDR3 totals 14 residues. CDR1 is LGHNA, CDR2 YSLEER, per germline. In nucleotides, the CDR3 is TGCGCCAGCAGCCAAGGGACAGGTCCCTATGGCTACACCTTC. Protein sequence: CASSQGTGPYGYTF.

The rearrangement joins TRBV2 to TRBJ2-3; D is ambiguous. With 6 bases removed from V and 8 bases from J, the gap between germline ends came to 12 bases. This CDR3 contains 12 residues. Germline lookup yields CDR1 SNHLY and CDR2 FYNNEI. CDR3 amino acids: CASSSEAVTQYF. CDR3 sequence (DNA): TGTGCCAGCAGCTCAGAGGCAGTTACGCAGTATTTT. Combining the CDR3 with reference TRBV2 and TRBJ2-3 gives the whole variable domain EPEVTQTPSHQVTQMGQEVILRCVPISNHLYFYWYRQILGQKVEFLVSFYNNEISEKSEIFDDQFSVERPDGSNFTLKIRSTKLEDSAMYFCASSSEAVTQYFGPGTRLTVL.

This sequence joins TRBV25-1 and TRBJ1-6; D uncertain. The length of the CDR3 is 12 residues. The ends were cut back, 10 bases at V and 6 bases at J, with 10 bases in the middle. Germline V gene data show CDR1 as MGHDK and CDR2 as SYGVNS. CDR3 protein: CATSGSNSPLHF. The CDR3, as DNA: TGTGCCACTTCCGGGAGTAATTCACCCCTCCACTTT. The whole variable domain, remainder taken from reference TRBV25-1 and TRBJ1-6, is EADIYQTPRYLVIGTGKKITLECSQTMGHDKMYWYQQDPGMELHLIHYSYGVNSTEKGDLSSESTVSRIRTEHFPLTLESARPSHTSQYLCATSGSNSPLHFGNGTRLTVT.

This clonotype was observed a few times. J is TRBJ2-7 and V is TRBV7-2; TRBD2 might be the D (5 bases). Germline V gene data show CDR1 as SGHTA and CDR2 as FQGNSA. Trimming pared 4 bases from V and 3 bases from J, leaving 16 bases between. CDR3 size: 15 residues. CDR3 DNA: TGTGCCAGCAGCTCACAACTAGGGAAGGACTACGAGCAGTACTTC. It translates to CASSSQLGKDYEQYF.

The rearrangement uses TRBV2 and TRBJ1-2; possible D gene TRBD1, 6 bases. Germline V gene lookup returns CDR1 SNHLY and CDR2 FYNNEI. The CDR3 has 16 residues. The CDR3 nucleotides read TGTGTCCAGCCCCGGACAAGGGACACCCTTAACTATGGCTACACCTTC. Protein product: CVQPRTRDTLNYGYTF.

A few counts support this clonotype. The chain uses TRBV29-1 and TRBJ2-1, with 8 bases matching TRBD2. Germline V gives CDR1 SQVTM, CDR2 ANQGSEA. The CDR3 spans 14 residues. V lost 4 bases and J lost 5; bases outside the gene matches: 7. DNA of the CDR3: TGCAGCGTTGTTCCGGGGGGGATTAACAATGAGCAGTTCTTC. It specifies CSVVPGGINNEQFF.

In its sample, this clonotype was seen a few times. The rearrangement links TRBV20-1 to TRBJ1-1, with no clear D. The CDR3 totals 14 residues. Trimming shortened V by 3 bases and J by 3 bases, and 14 bases separated the two germline ends. Germline V CDR1 and CDR2: DFQATT, SNEGSKA (reference sequence). CDR3 sequence reads: CSASVTPSDTEAFF. CDR3 in DNA: TGCAGTGCTAGCGTCACCCCGTCGGACACTGAAGCTTTCTTT.

The chain carries TRBV6-5 and TRBJ2-3, with D perhaps TRBD2 (6 bases). Germline CDR1 is MNHEY and CDR2 is SVGAGI. The CDR3 is made up of 16 amino acids. Trimming stripped 6 bases from V and 4 bases from J, with 20 bases between. The DNA for the CDR3 is TGTGCCAGCAGCAGCCGACTAGTGGTCCACCCAGATACGCAGTATTTT. Its protein product is CASSSRLVVHPDTQYF.

As for this clonotype: A much larger clone is a single base away; this may be a read error. Written as DNA, the CDR3 is TGCAGTACTAGAGCACCTCCGGGGGCCCAACAGTTCTTC. Encoded protein: CSTRAPPGAQQFF. The chain carries TRBV20-1 and TRBJ2-1, with D tentatively TRBD1 or TRBD2 (6 bases each). In germline, CDR1 is DFQATT, CDR2 SNEGSKA (reference sequence). This CDR3 has 13 amino acids.

V gene TRBV7-8 combines with J gene TRBJ1-4; 8 bases are a match to TRBD1. The CDR3 is made up of 15 amino acids. V shed 5 bases and J 8 bases; nucleotides not matched to a gene: 10. CDR1 and CDR2 from the germline V gene are SGHVS and FQNEAQ. Here the CDR3 DNA reads TGTGCCAGCAGCCCAGACAGGGGTACGGGAGAAAAACTGTTTTTT. It specifies CASSPDRGTGEKLFF.

This rearrangement joins TRBV9 to TRBJ1-1; possible D gene TRBD1, 6 bases. The CDR3 is 19 residues long. Germline CDR1 SGDLS, CDR2 YYNGEE. V lost 0 bases, J lost 0 bases, and 21 bases lay in between. CDR3 protein: CASSVDGGTSRGLNTEAFF. The CDR3 coding sequence is TGTGCCAGCAGCGTAGACGGGGGGACCTCGAGGGGGTTGAACACTGAAGCTTTCTTT.

The rearrangement links TRBV4-3 to TRBJ2-1, with D perhaps TRBD2 (6 bases). The CDR3 is 15 amino acids. Trimming took 0 bases from V and 8 from J, leaving 14 bases between them. Germline CDR1 is LGHNA and CDR2 is YSLEER. DNA for the CDR3: TGCGCCAGCAGCCAAGATCTTGGGGGGATCCATGAGCAGTTCTTC. This codes for CASSQDLGGIHEQFF.

This clonotype was seen only a few times. V is TRBV28 and J is TRBJ1-2; 9 bases fit TRBD1. V lost 7 bases to trimming and J lost 2 bases; unmatched junction nucleotides: 2. The germline CDR1 and CDR2 sequences are MDHEN and SYDVKM. CDR3 size: 13 residues. The CDR3 sequence is CASKGQGNYGYTF. Here the CDR3 DNA reads TGTGCCAGCAAAGGACAGGGGAACTATGGCTACACCTTC.

Here the CDR3 reads CASTYGYNEQFF. The CDR3 nucleotides read TGTGCCAGCACCTACGGCTACAATGAGCAGTTCTTC. V gene TRBV5-6 combines with J gene TRBJ2-1, with D hard to call. Germline V gene sequence: CDR1 SGHDT, CDR2 YYEEEE. The CDR3 sequence is 12 residues long. V dropped 6 bases and J dropped 3 bases, with 7 bases sitting between them.

The rearrangement links TRBV20-1 to TRBJ2-7; 7 bases fit TRBD1. The V gene end was trimmed by 6 bases and the J gene end by 7 bases; junction bases not matched to a gene: 18. The CDR3 runs 15 residues. Per germline, CDR1 DFQATT and CDR2 SNEGSKA (reference sequence). The CDR3 spells CSAQPGRGFGNEQYF. CDR3 coding DNA: TGCAGTGCACAACCCGGCAGGGGGTTCGGCAATGAGCAGTACTTC.

This clonotype occurred a few times. The chain uses TRBV12-3 or TRBV12-4 and TRBJ1-2; TRBD1 matches 7 bases. The V gene end was trimmed by 3 bases and the J gene end by 6 bases; junction bases not matched to a gene: 7. The CDR3 consists of 14 residues. Here the CDR3 DNA reads TGTGCCAGCAGTTTTAAGGCCAGGGGGAATGGCTACACCTTC. It is translated as CASSFKARGNGYTF.